One sample yielded the 21 T cell receptor beta chains listed below, sequenced in a study of blood T cell repertoires in COVID-19. Sequencing used immunoSEQ multiplex PCR; TCRdb keeps in-frame clones, though not all of them. The table records 350,000 or so clones, 70% to 90% of them present only once. Material for sequencing was PBMCs or T cells enriched from blood (not recorded which). These receptors all stem from a woman between 40 and 55 years old with acute COVID-19.

The chain uses TRBV7-2 and TRBJ2-4; a possible D gene is TRBD2 (8 bases). The germline V gene encodes CDR1 SGHTA and CDR2 FQGNSA. The CDR3 has 18 amino acids. Trimming shortened V by 4 bases and J by 7 bases, and 26 bases separated the two germline ends. CDR3 amino acids: CASSSGPQGPGGGNIQYF. The CDR3 DNA is TGTGCCAGCAGCTCGGGACCACAGGGGCCCGGGGGGGGGAACATTCAGTACTTC.

V gene TRBV7-9 combines with J gene TRBJ1-5, with 10 nucleotides matching TRBD1. J was trimmed by 3 bases and V by 5 bases; bases with no gene match: 4. Germline V gives CDR1 SEHNR, CDR2 FQNEAQ (reference sequence). The CDR3 is 15 residues long. CDR3 sequence reads: CASSGDRGSNQPQHF. CDR3 sequence (DNA): TGTGCCAGCAGCGGGGACAGGGGATCCAATCAGCCCCAGCATTTT.

CDR3 DNA: TGTGCCAGCAGCTTCCTAATTATGACGGGAGAAGCTTTCTTT. Protein sequence: CASSFLIMTGEAFF. The V gene is TRBV5-5, the J gene TRBJ1-1; D remains ambiguous. In germline, CDR1 is SGHKS, CDR2 YYEKEE (reference sequence). V gave up 2 bases and J gave up 8 bases, with 16 bases separating them. The CDR3 is 14 amino acids.

The V and J genes are TRBV2 and TRBJ1-5; 9 bases fit TRBD1. Germline-derived CDR1 and CDR2 are SNHLY and FYNNEI. V shed 8 bases, J shed 4 bases, and the junction held 6 bases outside the gene matches. This CDR3 spans 14 amino acids. DNA of the CDR3: TGTGCCAGCGGGGCCGGGACAGGGAATCAGCCCCAGCATTTT. Its protein product is CASGAGTGNQPQHF.

The V and J genes are TRBV5-4 and TRBJ2-5; D gene unclear. The V and J ends lost 0 bases and 2 bases respectively, with 5 bases between them. The CDR3 sequence is 13 residues long. CDR1 is SGHNT, CDR2 YYREEE, per germline (reference sequence). CDR3: CASSLDLQETQYF. The CDR3 region has the DNA TGTGCCAGCAGCTTGGACCTACAAGAGACCCAGTACTTC.

This clone showed up just a few times. V gene TRBV9 combines with J gene TRBJ1-2; no reliable D call. V dropped 4 bases and J dropped 4 bases, with 17 bases sitting between them. CDR3 length: 15 amino acids. Germline-derived CDR1 and CDR2 are SGDLS and YYNGEE. The CDR3 coding sequence is TGTGCCAGCAGCCCTTCCTCCACGGGAGTCTATGGCTACACCTTC. Its translation: CASSPSSTGVYGYTF.

The V call is TRBV18, the J call TRBJ1-1; no firm D call. V dropped 0 bases and J dropped 7 bases, with 12 bases sitting between them. Germline CDR1 and CDR2: KGHSH and LQKENI. This CDR3 comprises 14 residues. CDR3 sequence reads: CASSPPGGRVEAFF. CDR3 DNA sequence: TGTGCCAGCTCACCACCGGGAGGGAGGGTTGAAGCTTTCTTT.

The CDR3 is CSASSRAGFTEAFF. The CDR3 bases are TGCAGTGCTAGTTCGAGGGCAGGCTTTACTGAAGCTTTCTTT. The rearrangement links TRBV20-1 to TRBJ1-1; no firm D call. V was cut by 3 bases and J by 5 bases, with 16 bases left in between. This CDR3 spans 14 amino acids. The germline CDR1 and CDR2 sequences are DFQATT and SNEGSKA (reference sequence).

This clone was seen a handful of times. V and J are TRBV14 and TRBJ2-1; TRBD1 might be the D (6 bases). Germline loops: CDR1 SGHDN, CDR2 FVKESK. V was pared by 4 bases and J by 7 bases, with 20 bases between. This CDR3 contains 16 residues. CDR3 sequence: CASSLQGSSRSNEQFF. CDR3 nucleotides: TGTGCCAGCAGCCTCCAGGGGAGTTCTAGGTCTAATGAGCAGTTCTTC.

This clone came up once. The chain employs TRBV4-3 and TRBJ1-1, with 8 bases that match TRBD1. The CDR3 covers 14 residues. The J segment lost 6 bases and the V segment lost 3 bases, leaving 6 bases of the junction unmatched. CDR1 and CDR2 (germline): LGHNA, YSLEER. As DNA, the CDR3 is TGCGCCAGCAGCCATGAGACAGGGGTTCCTGAAGCTTTCTTT. This gives the protein CASSHETGVPEAFF.

This clone was observed a single time. The chain has TRBV7-2 and TRBJ1-2; D not certain. V lost 5 bases and J lost 2, with 12 bases in between. From germline, CDR1 is SGHTA and CDR2 FQGNSA. This CDR3 contains 14 residues. The CDR3 is CASSPNVLNYGYTF. CDR3 nucleotides: TGTGCCAGCAGCCCTAACGTCCTAAACTATGGCTACACCTTC.

This clone was seen a single time. The chain uses TRBV5-4 and TRBJ1-2, with 9 nucleotides matching TRBD1. CDR1 and CDR2 from the germline V gene are SGHNT and YYREEE (reference sequence). CDR3 length: 13 residues. V shed 4 bases and J 7 bases; nucleotides not matched to a gene: 5. The CDR3 DNA is TGTGCCAGCAGCGGGGACAGGGTGGGTGGCTACACCTTC. It specifies CASSGDRVGGYTF. Full variable domain (rest looked up from reference TRBV5-4 and TRBJ1-2): ETGVTQSPTHLIKTRGQQVTLRCSSQSGHNTVSWYQQALGQGPQFIFQYYREEENGRGNFPPRFSGLQFPNYSSELNVNALELDDSALYLCASSGDRVGGYTFGSGTRLTVV.

V usage is TRBV27 and J usage is TRBJ1-6; D might be TRBD1 (6 bases). The CDR3 runs 16 residues. V shed 1 base and J shed 7 bases, with 14 bases lying between them. Germline CDR1 reads MNHEY; CDR2 reads SMNVEV (reference sequence). The CDR3 DNA reads TGTGCCAGCAGTTTATTCGGGGGGCGCACAAATTCACCCCTCCACTTT. Protein sequence: CASSLFGGRTNSPLHF.

This clone was picked up a small number of times. The rearrangement joins TRBV7-2 to TRBJ2-4; 8 bases fit TRBD1. Trimming took 4 bases from V and 7 from J; bases not matched to a gene: 6. Germline values: CDR1 SGHTA, CDR2 FQGNSA. The CDR3 consists of 14 residues. The CDR3 DNA is TGTGCCAGCAGCTCCCCCCGACAGGGGAACATTCAGTACTTC. Translating it yields CASSSPRQGNIQYF.

The V gene is TRBV5-1, the J gene TRBJ2-3; TRBD1 is a possible D gene (5 bases). The CDR3 loop spans 13 amino acids. CDR1 is SGHRS and CDR2 is YFSETQ in the germline V gene. Between the trimmed V and J ends, which lost 3 bases and 3 bases, there was a span of 8 bases. DNA for the CDR3: TGCGCCAGCAGCTCGCAGGGTACAGATACGCAGTATTTT. Its protein product is CASSSQGTDTQYF.

The genes are TRBV3-1 (or the pseudogene TRBV3-2) and TRBJ1-2; D unresolved. The germline V and J ends were trimmed by 1 base and 3 bases, with 6 bases remaining between them. In germline, CDR1 is LGHDT, CDR2 YNNKEL (reference sequence). This CDR3 is 13 amino acids long. CDR3 loop: CASSQVSYYGYTF. CDR3 DNA: TGTGCCAGCAGCCAAGTGTCCTACTATGGCTACACCTTC.

J is TRBJ2-7 and V is TRBV5-4, with a weak D call TRBD2 (6 bases). This CDR3 contains 13 residues. Germline V gene lookup returns CDR1 SGHNT and CDR2 YYREEE (reference sequence). V shed 4 bases and J shed 7 bases, with 15 bases lying between them. As DNA, the CDR3 is TGTGCCAGCAGCCCCCCTGGGACTCCGGAGCAGTACTTC. It encodes CASSPPGTPEQYF.

CDR3 protein: CASSQGLAGGYEQYF. The CDR3 bases are TGTGCCAGCAGCCAAGGACTAGCGGGAGGCTACGAGCAGTACTTC. The chain joins TRBV3-1 (or the pseudogene TRBV3-2) to TRBJ2-7; TRBD2 matches at 13 bases. The germline V gene encodes CDR1 LGHDT and CDR2 YNNKEL (reference sequence). CDR3 size: 15 residues. J gave up 3 bases and V 1 base, and 0 bases lay outside the gene matches.

V usage is TRBV9 and J usage is TRBJ2-3; 7 nucleotides agree with TRBD2. CDR1 SGDLS and CDR2 YYNGEE come from the germline V gene. CDR3 length: 15 amino acids. V trimming: 0 bases; J trimming: 3 bases; junction bases outside the gene matches: 4. The CDR3 protein is CASSVERRGTDTQYF. CDR3 coding DNA: TGTGCCAGCAGCGTAGAACGGCGGGGGACAGATACGCAGTATTTT.

The chain employs TRBV25-1 and TRBJ2-3; D possibly corresponds to TRBD1 (5 bases). The CDR3 covers 17 residues. CDR1 MGHDK and CDR2 SYGVNS come from the germline V gene. Trimming stripped 2 bases from V and 0 bases from J, with 15 bases between. CDR3 in amino acids: CASSEGRQGTSTDTQYF. The CDR3 region has the DNA TGTGCCAGCAGTGAAGGGCGTCAGGGCACTAGCACAGATACGCAGTATTTT.

This rearrangement joins TRBV10-3 to TRBJ2-7, with 7 bases identical to TRBD1. The length of the CDR3 is 17 residues. Germline V gives CDR1 ENHRY, CDR2 SYGVKD. Trimming cost V 2 bases and J 5 bases; bases outside gene matches: 15. The CDR3 nucleotides are TGTGCCATCAGTGAGAGTAGCTGGAGACAGGGAATCGACGAGCAGTACTTC. This sequence encodes CAISESSWRQGIDEQYF.